This TCR beta chain comes out of a study of blood T cell repertoires in COVID-19. Study background: T cells, B-cell-depleted T cells, or PBMCs provided the cDNA or gDNA that served as material.

Produced via immunoSEQ multiplex PCR; TCRdb's table is partial and in-frame only. The sample includes some 190,000 clones, around nine tenths of them seen just once. CDR1 and CDR2 from the germline V gene are SGHTA and FQGNSA. This CDR3 has 16 residues. V shed 5 bases, J shed 2 bases, and the junction held 5 bases outside the gene matches. The sample comprised peripheral blood. The sequence was obtained from a human donor in a cohort sampled during active COVID-19. The V gene is TRBV7-2, the J gene TRBJ2-6, with 8 bases aligning to TRBD1. CDR3 DNA sequence: TGTGCCAGCAGCAGGAGACAGGGGACTGGGGCCAACGTCCTGACTTTC. It codes for CASSRRQGTGANVLTF.